This T cell receptor (beta chain) was observed in a study of beta chain features in type 1 diabetes. Staining for CD45RO/CCR7/CD25/CD127/CD95/CD27 allowed sorting of CD4+ naive, central memory, regulatory and stem cell-like memory cells. The V end was cut by 7 bases, the J end by 5 bases, with 21 bases between. Per germline, CDR1 MDHEN and CDR2 SYDVKM. The CDR3 runs to 16 residues. With respect to this clone: Antigen specificity is unknown.

The investigators reverse transcribed all of the isolated RNA, so they sequenced expressed TCRB transcripts. The assay was immunoSEQ multiplex PCR, and TCRdb's table has in-frame clones only and misses some. The table lists about 370,000 clones, over 8.5% of them singletons. Study-level points and caveats: Any HLA type influence on TCRB rearrangement was left unresolved here. Among all four CD4+ subsets, Type 1 diabetes patients had TCRB CDR3s that were moderately but significantly shorter. Individuals with type 1 diabetes displayed fewer insertions and more deletions at VDJ junctions. Relative to healthy donors, patients appeared to have naive, central memory and Treg TCRB repertoires that were more similar.

Sequenced sample: central memory CD4+ T cells from blood. The rearrangement links TRBV28 to TRBJ1-5; D is possibly TRBD1 (6 bases). The receptor comes from a man under 40 with type 1 diabetes. DNA of the CDR3: TGTGCCAGCACCCGGGGGGCAGTATCACCCTATCAGCCCCAGCATTTT. This codes for CASTRGAVSPYQPQHF.